This T cell receptor beta chain is drawn from a study of blood T cell repertoires in COVID-19. Overall study context: Acute and convalescent COVID-19 samples came from the United States, Italy and Spain.

Authors' data handling: Researchers report that nucleated cell counts were estimated from reference gene primer amplification. The data were produced by immunoSEQ multiplex PCR, yet TCRdb's version contains in-frame clones alone and is incomplete. V and J calls and clone size are those listed in that table; D and trimming were worked out from the DNA. The repertoire includes roughly 260,000 clones, 80% to 95% of them detected once, and over 1.5% sits in the top ten. Germline assignment: CDR1 SGDLS and CDR2 YYNGEE. Trimming removed 3 bases from V and 5 bases from J; junction bases left unmatched: 5. The CDR3 is 14 residues long. Cohorts were based on clinical histories the participants reported. Donors in Cohort 3 who had recovered were those with two negative PCRs, healthcare professional clearance, or resolution of their symptoms.

This clonotype originated in a woman between 18 and 30 years old who had recovered from COVID-19. What was sequenced was PBMCs or T cells enriched from blood (not recorded which). The chain has TRBV9 and TRBJ1-2; 9 nucleotides align to TRBD1. The DNA of the CDR3 is TGTGCCAGCAGCGCCTGGACAGGGGCGTATGGCTACACCTTC. This sequence encodes CASSAWTGAYGYTF. Full variable domain (missing parts from reference TRBV9 and TRBJ1-2): DSGVTQTPKHLITATGQRVTLRCSPRSGDLSVYWYQQSLDQGLQFLIQYYNGEERAKGNILERFSAQQFPDLHSELNLSSLELGDSALYFCASSAWTGAYGYTFGSGTRLTVV.